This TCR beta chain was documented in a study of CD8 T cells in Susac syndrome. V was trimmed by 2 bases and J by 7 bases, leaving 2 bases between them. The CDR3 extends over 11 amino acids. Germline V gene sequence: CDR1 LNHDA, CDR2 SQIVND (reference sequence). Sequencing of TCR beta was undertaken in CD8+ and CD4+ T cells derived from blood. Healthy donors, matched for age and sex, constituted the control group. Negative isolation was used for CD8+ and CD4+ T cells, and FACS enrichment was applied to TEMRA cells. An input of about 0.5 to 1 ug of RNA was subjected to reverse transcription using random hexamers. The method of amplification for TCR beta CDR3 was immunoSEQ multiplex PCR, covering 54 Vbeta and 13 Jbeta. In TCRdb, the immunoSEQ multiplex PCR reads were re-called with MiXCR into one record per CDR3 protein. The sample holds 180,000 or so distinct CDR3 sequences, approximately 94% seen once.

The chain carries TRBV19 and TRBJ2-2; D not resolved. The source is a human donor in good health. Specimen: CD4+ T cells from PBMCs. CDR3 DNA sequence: TGTGCCAGTAGTATAAGCGGGGAGCTGTTTTTT. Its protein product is CASSISGELFF.